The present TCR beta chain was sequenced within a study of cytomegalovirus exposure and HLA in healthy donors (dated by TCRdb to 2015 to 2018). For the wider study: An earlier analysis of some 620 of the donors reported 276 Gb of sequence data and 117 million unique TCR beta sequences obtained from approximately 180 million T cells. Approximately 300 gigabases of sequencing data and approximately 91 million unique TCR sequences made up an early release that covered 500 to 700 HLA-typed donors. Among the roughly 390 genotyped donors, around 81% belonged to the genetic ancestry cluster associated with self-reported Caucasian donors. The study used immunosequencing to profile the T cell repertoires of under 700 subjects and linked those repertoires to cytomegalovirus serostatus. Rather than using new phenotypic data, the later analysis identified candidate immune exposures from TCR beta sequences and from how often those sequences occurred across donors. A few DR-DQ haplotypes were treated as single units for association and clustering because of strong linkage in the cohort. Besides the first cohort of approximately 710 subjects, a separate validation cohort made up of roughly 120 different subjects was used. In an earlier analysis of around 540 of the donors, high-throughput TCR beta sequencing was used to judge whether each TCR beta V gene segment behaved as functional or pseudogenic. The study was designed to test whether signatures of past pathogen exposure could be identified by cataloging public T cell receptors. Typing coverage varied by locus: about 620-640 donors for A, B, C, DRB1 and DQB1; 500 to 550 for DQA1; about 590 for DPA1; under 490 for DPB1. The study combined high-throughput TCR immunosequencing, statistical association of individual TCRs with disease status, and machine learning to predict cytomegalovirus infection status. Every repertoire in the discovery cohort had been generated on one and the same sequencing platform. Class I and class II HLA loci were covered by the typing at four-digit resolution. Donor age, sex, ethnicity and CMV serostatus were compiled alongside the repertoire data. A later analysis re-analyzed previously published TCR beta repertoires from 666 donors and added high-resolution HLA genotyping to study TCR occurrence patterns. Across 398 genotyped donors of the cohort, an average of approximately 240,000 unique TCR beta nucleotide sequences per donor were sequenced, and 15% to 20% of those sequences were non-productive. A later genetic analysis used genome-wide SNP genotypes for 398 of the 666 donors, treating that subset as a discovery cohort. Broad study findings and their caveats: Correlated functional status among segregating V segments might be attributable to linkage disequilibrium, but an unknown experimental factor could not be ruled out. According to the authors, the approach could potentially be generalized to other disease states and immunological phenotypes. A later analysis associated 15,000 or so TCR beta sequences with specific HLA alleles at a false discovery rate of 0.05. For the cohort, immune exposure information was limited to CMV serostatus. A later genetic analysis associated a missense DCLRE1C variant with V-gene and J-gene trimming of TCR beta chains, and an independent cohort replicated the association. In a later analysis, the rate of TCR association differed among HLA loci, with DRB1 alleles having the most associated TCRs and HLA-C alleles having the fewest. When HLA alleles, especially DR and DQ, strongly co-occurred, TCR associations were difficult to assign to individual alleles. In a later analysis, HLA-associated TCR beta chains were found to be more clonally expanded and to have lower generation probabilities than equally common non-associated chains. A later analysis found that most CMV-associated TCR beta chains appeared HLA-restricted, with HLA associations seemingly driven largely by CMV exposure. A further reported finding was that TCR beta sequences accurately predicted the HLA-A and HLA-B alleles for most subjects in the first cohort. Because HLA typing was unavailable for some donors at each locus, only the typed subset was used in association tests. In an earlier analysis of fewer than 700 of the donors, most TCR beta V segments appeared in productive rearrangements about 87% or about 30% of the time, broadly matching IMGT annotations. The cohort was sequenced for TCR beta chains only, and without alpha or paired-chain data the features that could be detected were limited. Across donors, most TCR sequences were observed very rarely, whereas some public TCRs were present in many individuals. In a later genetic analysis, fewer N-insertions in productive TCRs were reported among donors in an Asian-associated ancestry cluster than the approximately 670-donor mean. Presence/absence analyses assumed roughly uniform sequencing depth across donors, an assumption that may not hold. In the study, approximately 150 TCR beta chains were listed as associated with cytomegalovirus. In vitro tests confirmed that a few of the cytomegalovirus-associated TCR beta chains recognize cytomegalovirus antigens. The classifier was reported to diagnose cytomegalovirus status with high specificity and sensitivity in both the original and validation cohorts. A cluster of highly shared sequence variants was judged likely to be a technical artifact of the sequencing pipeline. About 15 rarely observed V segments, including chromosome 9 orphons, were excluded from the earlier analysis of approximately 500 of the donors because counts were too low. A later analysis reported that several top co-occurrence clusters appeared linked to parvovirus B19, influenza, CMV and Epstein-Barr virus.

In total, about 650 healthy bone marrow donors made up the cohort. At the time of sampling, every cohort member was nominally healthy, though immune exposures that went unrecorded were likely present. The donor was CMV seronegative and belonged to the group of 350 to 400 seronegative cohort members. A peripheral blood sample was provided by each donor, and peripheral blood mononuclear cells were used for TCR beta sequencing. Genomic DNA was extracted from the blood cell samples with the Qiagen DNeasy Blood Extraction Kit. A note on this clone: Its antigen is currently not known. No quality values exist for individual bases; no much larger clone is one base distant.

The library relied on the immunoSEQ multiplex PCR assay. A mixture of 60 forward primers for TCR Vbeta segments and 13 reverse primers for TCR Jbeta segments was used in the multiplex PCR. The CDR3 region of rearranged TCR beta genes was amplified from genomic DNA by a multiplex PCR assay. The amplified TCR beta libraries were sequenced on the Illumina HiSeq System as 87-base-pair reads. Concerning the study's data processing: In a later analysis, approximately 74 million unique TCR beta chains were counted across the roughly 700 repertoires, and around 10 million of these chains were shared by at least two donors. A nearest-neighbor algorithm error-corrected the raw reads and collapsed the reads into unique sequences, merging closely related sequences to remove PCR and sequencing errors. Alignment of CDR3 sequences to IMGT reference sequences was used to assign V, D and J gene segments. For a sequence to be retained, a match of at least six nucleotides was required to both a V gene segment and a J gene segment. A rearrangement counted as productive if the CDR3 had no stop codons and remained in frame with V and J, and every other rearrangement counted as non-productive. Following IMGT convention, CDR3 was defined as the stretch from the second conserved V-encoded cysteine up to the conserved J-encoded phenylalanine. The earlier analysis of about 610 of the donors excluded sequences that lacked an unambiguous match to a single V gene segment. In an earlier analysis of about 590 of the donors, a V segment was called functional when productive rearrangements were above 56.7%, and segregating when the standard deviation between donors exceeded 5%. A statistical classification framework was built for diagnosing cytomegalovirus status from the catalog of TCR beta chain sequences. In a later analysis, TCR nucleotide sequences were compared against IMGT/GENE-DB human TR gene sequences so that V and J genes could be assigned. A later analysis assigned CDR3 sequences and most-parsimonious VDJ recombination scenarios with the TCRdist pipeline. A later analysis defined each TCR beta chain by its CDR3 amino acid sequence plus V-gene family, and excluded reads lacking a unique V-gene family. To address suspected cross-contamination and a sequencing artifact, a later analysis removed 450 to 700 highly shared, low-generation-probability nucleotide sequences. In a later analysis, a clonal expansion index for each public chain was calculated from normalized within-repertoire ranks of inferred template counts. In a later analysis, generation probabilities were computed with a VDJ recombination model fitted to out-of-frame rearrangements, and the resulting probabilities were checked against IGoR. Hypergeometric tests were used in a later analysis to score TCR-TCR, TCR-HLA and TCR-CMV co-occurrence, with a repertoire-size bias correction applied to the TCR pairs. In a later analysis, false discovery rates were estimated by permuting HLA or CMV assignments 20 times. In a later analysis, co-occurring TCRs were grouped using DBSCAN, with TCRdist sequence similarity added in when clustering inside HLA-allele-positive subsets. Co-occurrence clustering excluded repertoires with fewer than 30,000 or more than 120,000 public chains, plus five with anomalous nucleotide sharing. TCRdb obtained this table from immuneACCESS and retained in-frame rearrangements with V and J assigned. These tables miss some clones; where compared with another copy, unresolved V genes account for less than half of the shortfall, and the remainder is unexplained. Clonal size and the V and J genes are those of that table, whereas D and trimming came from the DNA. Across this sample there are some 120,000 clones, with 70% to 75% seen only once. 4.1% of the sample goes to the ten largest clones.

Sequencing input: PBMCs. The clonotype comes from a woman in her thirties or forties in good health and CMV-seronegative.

CDR3 reads: CASSRSNEKLFF. The sequence in DNA is TGTGCCAGCAGCAGGAGTAATGAAAAACTGTTTTTT. This chain joins TRBV9 to TRBJ1-4, with the D gene too uncertain to name. A distance of 5 bases separates the germline ends of V and J, which lose 4 bases and 4 bases respectively. From its cysteine to its phenylalanine, the CDR3 spans 12 amino acids. Here the CDR3 DNA is all that survives: 36 bases in frame from base 1. According to the germline V gene, CDR1 reads SGDLS and CDR2 reads YYNGEE.